The 27 T cell receptor beta chains listed next were all sequenced from one sample in a study of cytomegalovirus exposure and HLA in healthy donors. Assay: immunoSEQ multiplex PCR; the TCRdb copy retains only in-frame clones and omits some. The repertoire has tens of thousands of clones, 90% to 95% of them found once; the top ten carry 0.55% to 0.65%. Sequences were obtained from PBMCs. The receptors were gathered from a woman aged 18-29 years in good health and CMV-seronegative.

The rearrangement uses TRBV12-5 and TRBJ2-7; 8 nucleotides agree with TRBD2. There are 17 residues in the CDR3. Looked up from germline, CDR1 is LGHNT and CDR2 is FRNRAP. V trimming: 0 bases; J trimming: 3 bases; junction bases outside the gene matches: 10. CDR3 coding DNA: TGTGCTAGTGGTTTGGTACGGCCGCGACTAGCGAACTACGAGCAGTACTTC. This translates into CASGLVRPRLANYEQYF.

The rearrangement links TRBV11-2 to TRBJ2-7; D unresolved. Trimming removed 5 bases at V and 0 bases at J, with 17 bases between. The CDR3 runs 16 residues. Germline CDR1 and CDR2: SGHAT and FQNNGV. The CDR3 here is CASSPPNRAFSYEQYF. Here the CDR3 DNA reads TGTGCCAGCAGCCCGCCTAACAGAGCTTTCTCCTACGAGCAGTACTTC.

The chain recombines TRBV15 with TRBJ2-1; 8 bases agree with TRBD1. There are 16 residues in the CDR3. The V segment lost 0 bases and the J segment 4 bases; nucleotides outside the gene matches: 5. Germline assignment: CDR1 LNHNV and CDR2 YYDKDF (reference sequence). The CDR3 protein is CATSRDGQGVYNEQFF. CDR3 nucleotide sequence: TGTGCCACCAGCAGAGATGGACAGGGCGTATACAATGAGCAGTTCTTC.

The chain employs TRBV18 and TRBJ1-5, with TRBD1 identical over 9 bases. The CDR3 sequence is 15 residues long. The germline V gene encodes CDR1 KGHSH and CDR2 LQKENI. V was pared by 5 bases and J by 1 base, with 3 bases of the junction left unmatched. As DNA, the CDR3 is TGTGCCAGCTCAAACAGGGGGCAGAGCAATCAGCCCCAGCATTTT. It specifies CASSNRGQSNQPQHF.

The chain recombines TRBV5-6 with TRBJ1-5; 8 nucleotides agree with TRBD1. The CDR3 has 16 amino acids. Germline V lookup: CDR1 SGHDT, CDR2 YYEEEE. J lost 5 bases, V lost 0 bases, and 7 bases had no gene match. CDR3 region: CASSLVTGGSYQPQHF. Written as DNA, the CDR3 is TGTGCCAGCAGCTTGGTTACAGGGGGATCTTATCAGCCCCAGCATTTT.

The table lists this clone with a count of one. The rearrangement joins TRBV15 to TRBJ1-2; unclear D gene. Germline V gene data show CDR1 as LNHNV and CDR2 as YYDKDF (reference sequence). The germline V and J ends were trimmed by 5 bases and 4 bases, with 17 bases remaining between them. The length of the CDR3 is 15 residues. In nucleotides, the CDR3 is TGTGCCACCAGCGCCCCCGGGGAGGGAGCCTATGGCTACACCTTC. Its translation: CATSAPGEGAYGYTF.

The V and J genes are TRBV28 and TRBJ1-1, with a tentative D call TRBD1 (5 bases). Per germline, CDR1 MDHEN and CDR2 SYDVKM. The CDR3 spans 13 residues. V shed 9 bases and J shed 4 bases, with 15 bases lying between them. CDR3 sequence (DNA): TGTGCCAGTGATACCCAGGGTCCCACTGAAGCTTTCTTT. This encodes CASDTQGPTEAFF.

The J gene is TRBJ1-4, the V gene TRBV5-5; D remains ambiguous. CDR1 is SGHKS and CDR2 is YYEKEE in the germline V gene (reference sequence). Trimming stripped 4 bases from V and 4 bases from J, with 14 bases between. This CDR3 contains 15 residues. CDR3 in amino acids: CASSTFDGGNEKLFF. Here the CDR3 DNA reads TGTGCCAGCAGCACGTTCGACGGAGGTAATGAAAAACTGTTTTTT.

The chain carries TRBV7-2 and TRBJ2-5, with 9 bases that match TRBD2. Germline loops: CDR1 SGHTA, CDR2 FQGNSA. The ends lost 4 bases at V and 0 bases at J; junction bases unmatched: 9. The CDR3 is 17 amino acids. This CDR3 reads CASSYERGVVYQETQYF. The CDR3 DNA reads as TGTGCCAGCAGCTATGAGCGGGGGGTAGTATACCAAGAGACCCAGTACTTC.

V usage is TRBV28 and J usage is TRBJ2-4, with D perhaps TRBD2 (7 bases). The CDR3 covers 16 residues. V shed 5 bases and J shed 3 bases, with 17 bases lying between them. In germline, CDR1 is MDHEN, CDR2 SYDVKM. Here the CDR3 DNA reads TGTGCCAGCAGTCCCCCGGGGGGCCATGGCAAAAACATTCAGTACTTC. It codes for CASSPPGGHGKNIQYF.

Only one count was recorded for this clone. V gene TRBV2 combines with J gene TRBJ1-2; no reliable D call. The CDR3 sequence is 14 residues long. Germline CDR1 and CDR2: SNHLY and FYNNEI. V was pared by 5 bases and J by 1 base, with 11 bases between. Here the CDR3 reads CASSLGLLNYGYTF. DNA for the CDR3: TGTGCCAGCAGTTTGGGCCTACTTAACTATGGCTACACCTTC.

This clone has just one count. The rearrangement uses TRBV11-2 and TRBJ2-1; 12 bases fit TRBD2. The length of the CDR3 is 15 residues. CDR1 SGHAT and CDR2 FQNNGV come from the germline V gene. V was pared by 5 bases and J by 7 bases, with 6 bases of the junction left unmatched. The CDR3 coding sequence is TGTGCCAGCAGCCTGTCTAGCGGGGGGGCAAATGAGCAGTTCTTC. Encoded protein: CASSLSSGGANEQFF.

This clone was seen a handful of times. The V and J genes are TRBV7-8 and TRBJ2-3; maybe TRBD2 (5 bases). The germline gives CDR1 SGHVS, CDR2 FQNEAQ. Between the trimmed V and J ends, which lost 2 bases and 0 bases, there was a span of 18 bases. There are 18 residues in the CDR3. The CDR3 here is CASSLYPSKLSSTDTQYF. In nucleotides, the CDR3 is TGTGCCAGCAGCTTATACCCTAGCAAGCTTTCTAGCACAGATACGCAGTATTTT. The complete variable domain, with remaining parts taken from reference TRBV7-8 and TRBJ2-3, reads GAGVSQSPRYKVAKRGQDVALRCDPISGHVSLFWYQQALGQGPEFLTYFQNEAQLDKSGLPSDRFFAERPEGSVSTLKIQRTQQEDSAVYLCASSLYPSKLSSTDTQYFGPGTRLTVL.

The V and J genes are TRBV6-1 and TRBJ2-1; D gene unclear. V was shortened by 3 bases and J by 0 bases, with 9 bases between the two germline ends. The germline gives CDR1 MNHNS, CDR2 SASEGT. CDR3 size: 15 residues. CDR3 nucleotides: TGTGCCAGCAGTGAGGGCATTTTCTCCTACAATGAGCAGTTCTTC. It codes for CASSEGIFSYNEQFF.

The V call is TRBV5-4, the J call TRBJ2-5; 8 nucleotides agree with TRBD2. Looked up from germline, CDR1 is SGHNT and CDR2 is YYREEE (reference sequence). The CDR3 is made up of 16 amino acids. V lost 6 bases and J lost 2; bases outside the gene matches: 12. Here the CDR3 DNA reads TGTGCCAGCACCGGGGACACCGGGACTAGACAAGAGACCCAGTACTTC. Its protein product is CASTGDTGTRQETQYF.

The V and J genes are TRBV5-4 and TRBJ1-4; D is unresolved. V was clipped by 0 bases and J by 5 bases, with 5 bases between them. Germline values: CDR1 SGHNT, CDR2 YYREEE (reference sequence). This CDR3 spans 13 amino acids. CDR3 DNA: TGTGCCAGCAGCTTGGACGGGAATGAAAAACTGTTTTTT. Residues: CASSLDGNEKLFF. The full variable domain, with the rest looked up from reference TRBV5-4 and TRBJ1-4, is ETGVTQSPTHLIKTRGQQVTLRCSSQSGHNTVSWYQQALGQGPQFIFQYYREEENGRGNFPPRFSGLQFPNYSSELNVNALELDDSALYLCASSLDGNEKLFFGSGTQLSVL.

The chain has TRBV9 and TRBJ1-4; perhaps TRBD1 as D (6 bases). The CDR3 has 19 amino acids. V was pared by 0 bases and J by 7 bases, with 25 bases between. The V gene's germline CDR1 is SGDLS and CDR2 YYNGEE. The CDR3 sequence: CASSVESSGGPRGCEKLFF. The CDR3 coding sequence is TGTGCCAGCAGCGTAGAGTCCAGCGGGGGCCCTCGAGGGTGTGAAAAACTGTTTTTT.

The chain couples TRBV30 to TRBJ2-1; 8 nucleotides line up with TRBD1. The germline CDR1 and CDR2 sequences are GTSNPN and SVGIG (reference sequence). The CDR3 runs 15 residues. Trimming removed 3 bases from V and 0 bases from J; junction bases left unmatched: 4. This chain's CDR3 is CAWRKTGASYNEQFF. In DNA, the CDR3 is TGTGCCTGGAGGAAGACAGGGGCCTCCTACAATGAGCAGTTCTTC.

The chain combines TRBV28 with TRBJ2-5; 9 positions agree with TRBD1. The CDR3 spans 15 residues. Trimming took 10 bases from V and 2 from J; bases not matched to a gene: 11. Per the germline V gene, CDR1 is MDHEN and CDR2 is SYDVKM. The CDR3 sequence: CATLPRDRAQETQYF. As DNA, the CDR3 is TGTGCCACCCTCCCCAGGGACAGGGCGCAAGAGACCCAGTACTTC.

V usage is TRBV5-1 and J usage is TRBJ1-4, with a weak D call TRBD1 (6 bases). The CDR3 loop spans 16 amino acids. With 0 bases removed from V and 7 bases from J, the gap between germline ends came to 16 bases. Germline loops: CDR1 SGHRS, CDR2 YFSETQ. CDR3 amino acids: CASSLGGRGIGEKLFF. Written as DNA, the CDR3 is TGCGCCAGCAGCTTGGGCGGCAGGGGAATAGGTGAAAAACTGTTTTTT.

The rearrangement links TRBV18 to TRBJ1-2, with TRBD1 identical over 8 bases. There are 15 residues in the CDR3. The germline gives CDR1 KGHSH, CDR2 LQKENI. Trimming took 6 bases from V and 4 from J; bases not matched to a gene: 10. CDR3 bases: TGTGCCAGCTCGCAGGACAGGGCTGAGAGCTATGGCTACACCTTC. This encodes CASSQDRAESYGYTF.

The chain links TRBV5-1 to TRBJ1-1; 8 positions agree with TRBD1. This CDR3 is built from 16 residues. Germline CDR1 and CDR2: SGHRS and YFSETQ. The junction had 11 bases not matched to a gene; V was cut back by 3 bases and J by 4 bases. In DNA form, the CDR3 reads TGCGCCAGCAGCTCCGGACAGGGTGGATTGGGCACTGAAGCTTTCTTT. It translates to CASSSGQGGLGTEAFF.

V is TRBV19 and J is TRBJ2-1; 15 bases are shared with TRBD2. The CDR3 runs to 21 residues. From germline, CDR1 is LNHDA and CDR2 SQIVND (reference sequence). The ends lost 4 bases at V and 0 bases at J; junction bases unmatched: 13. CDR3 sequence: CASSKYAGTSGGTSSYNEQFF. CDR3 coding DNA: TGTGCCAGTAGTAAATATGCCGGGACTAGCGGGGGGACGAGCTCCTACAATGAGCAGTTCTTC.

The J gene is TRBJ1-5, the V gene TRBV6-5; 7 positions match TRBD1. Germline assignment: CDR1 MNHEY and CDR2 SVGAGI. The CDR3 consists of 15 residues. The V segment lost 2 bases and the J segment 7 bases; nucleotides outside the gene matches: 8. The CDR3 here is CASSYDRDPGQPQHF. In nucleotides, the CDR3 is TGTGCCAGCAGTTACGACAGGGACCCTGGGCAGCCCCAGCATTTT.

The chain has TRBV6-4 and TRBJ2-3; a weak D match, TRBD1 (6 bases). The CDR3 has 16 residues. CDR1 is MRHNA and CDR2 is SNTAGT in the germline V gene. The germline V and J ends were trimmed by 2 bases and 0 bases, with 12 bases remaining between them. DNA of the CDR3: TGTGCCAGCAGTGACGGTCGGACAGTTAGCACAGATACGCAGTATTTT. Protein sequence: CASSDGRTVSTDTQYF.

The chain has TRBV10-1 and TRBJ1-4; unclear D gene. There are 18 residues in the CDR3. The germline V and J ends were trimmed by 7 bases and 0 bases, with 21 bases remaining between them. Germline V gene sequence: CDR1 WNHNN, CDR2 SYGVQD (reference sequence). The CDR3 loop reads CASIPHGIQSSTNEKLFF. DNA of the CDR3: TGCGCCAGCATCCCCCACGGTATTCAATCTTCAACTAATGAAAAACTGTTTTTT.

The J gene is TRBJ1-1, the V gene TRBV27; perhaps TRBD1 as D (5 bases). CDR3 length equals 11 residues. From germline, CDR1 is MNHEY and CDR2 SMNVEV (reference sequence). Trimming left V 7 bases short and J 10 bases short, with 13 bases between. The CDR3 DNA follows: TGTGCCAGCAAGGAGGGGTGGGTAGCTTTCTTT. Amino acids: CASKEGWVAFF.